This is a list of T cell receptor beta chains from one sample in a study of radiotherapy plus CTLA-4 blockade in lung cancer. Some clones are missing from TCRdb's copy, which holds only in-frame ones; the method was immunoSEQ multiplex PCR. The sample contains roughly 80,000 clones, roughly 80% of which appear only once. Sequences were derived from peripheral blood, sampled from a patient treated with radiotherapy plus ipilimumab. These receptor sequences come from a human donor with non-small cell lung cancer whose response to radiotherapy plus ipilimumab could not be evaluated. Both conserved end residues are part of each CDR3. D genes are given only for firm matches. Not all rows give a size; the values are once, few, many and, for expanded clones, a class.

DNA: TGTGCCAGCAGCTTAGACCTCTTCGACAATGAGCAGTTCTTC
CDR3: CASSLDLFDNEQFF
J: TRBJ2-1
length: 14
size: few
V: TRBV11-2
D: NA

DNA: TGTGCCAGCAGGGTACCAGGGGCGGACTATGGCTACACCTTC
CDR3: CASRVPGADYGYTF
J: TRBJ1-2
length: 14
size: NA
V: TRBV6-5
D: NA

DNA: TGCGCCAGCTGGGACTCCCCGTTGAACACTGAAGCTTTCTTT
CDR3: CASWDSPLNTEAFF
J: TRBJ1-1
length: 14
size: NA
V: TRBV5-1
D: NA

DNA: TGTGCCAGCAGCGTAGTACTAGCGGGACCCACAGATACGCAGTATTTT
CDR3: CASSVVLAGPTDTQYF
J: TRBJ2-3
length: 16
size: NA
V: TRBV9
D: TRBD2

DNA: TGTGCCAGCAGGGCCGTAGCGGGAGGTATCTACGAGCAGTACTTC
CDR3: CASRAVAGGIYEQYF
J: TRBJ2-7
length: 15
size: once
V: TRBV6-5
D: TRBD2

DNA: TGTGCCAGCAGTACGGAGTACACCATATATTTT
CDR3: CASSTEYTIYF
J: TRBJ1-3
length: 11
size: few
V: TRBV6-5
D: NA

DNA: TGCGCCAGCAGCTTGGAGGGACAGCCCGCGTTGGATGAGCAGTTCTTC
CDR3: CASSLEGQPALDEQFF
J: TRBJ2-1
length: 16
size: NA
V: TRBV5-1
D: TRBD1

DNA: TGTGCCAGCAGCCCCGCCTTCAGCGGGGGGAGGGGCAATGAGCAGTTCTTC
CDR3: CASSPAFSGGRGNEQFF
J: TRBJ2-1
length: 17
size: once
V: TRBV7-2
D: TRBD2

DNA: TGCAGCGTTGGACAGGGGACTGAAGCTTTCTTT
CDR3: CSVGQGTEAFF
J: TRBJ1-1
length: 11
size: NA
V: TRBV29-1
D: TRBD1

DNA: TGTGCCAGCAGTGGGGACAGTCGGGGCTACACCTTC
CDR3: CASSGDSRGYTF
J: TRBJ1-2
length: 12
size: few
V: TRBV6-5
D: TRBD1

DNA: TGTGCCAGCAGTTTAACGGGGGACCGGGTATCTGATACGCAGTATTTT
CDR3: CASSLTGDRVSDTQYF
J: TRBJ2-3
length: 16
size: NA
V: TRBV28
D: NA

DNA: TGTGCCAGCCAACTTGGCCGTACAGATGAGCAGTTCTTC
CDR3: CASQLGRTDEQFF
J: TRBJ2-1
length: 13
size: few
V: TRBV7-9
D: NA

DNA: TGTGCCATCAGTGTGGGGCGGGAGCTCTCCAATGAGCAGTTCTTC
CDR3: CAISVGRELSNEQFF
J: TRBJ2-1
length: 15
size: NA
V: TRBV10-3
D: TRBD2

DNA: TGTGCCAGCAGTCGACAGGTGAGCTCCTACAATGAGCAGTTCTTC
CDR3: CASSRQVSSYNEQFF
J: TRBJ2-1
length: 15
size: NA
V: TRBV27
D: NA

DNA: TGTGCCAGCAGCGTAGCTACGGGAGTCGCTGAAGCTTTCTTT
CDR3: CASSVATGVAEAFF
J: TRBJ1-1
length: 14
size: once
V: TRBV9
D: NA

DNA: TGTGCCAGCAGTTGGGACAGGGTGGAAGAGACCCAGTACTTC
CDR3: CASSWDRVEETQYF
J: TRBJ2-5
length: 14
size: once
V: TRBV28
D: TRBD1

DNA: TGCGCCAGCAGCCTTCTTCCCCTCGACGGGGAGGCCACCGGGGAGCTGTTTTTT
CDR3: CASSLLPLDGEATGELFF
J: TRBJ2-2
length: 18
size: once
V: TRBV4-3
D: NA

DNA: TGTGCCAGAAGCTCGACAGGAAATCAAGAGACCCAGTACTTC
CDR3: CARSSTGNQETQYF
J: TRBJ2-5
length: 14
size: NA
V: TRBV5-3
D: NA

DNA: TGCGCCAGCAGCAGGGGCGGGGCGGTCGGCTCCTACAATGAGCAGTTCTTC
CDR3: CASSRGGAVGSYNEQFF
J: TRBJ2-1
length: 17
size: NA
V: TRBV5-1
D: NA

DNA: TGTGCCAGCAGTGTTTCGACTAGCGTGGGTGAGCAGTTCTTC
CDR3: CASSVSTSVGEQFF
J: TRBJ2-1
length: 14
size: NA
V: TRBV2
D: TRBD2

DNA: TGTGCCAGCAGTCTCCTAGGGGGCGAGACTGAAGCTTTCTTT
CDR3: CASSLLGGETEAFF
J: TRBJ1-1
length: 14
size: NA
V: TRBV2
D: TRBD1

DNA: TGTGCCAGCAGCGCGGGTCCAGAACCCAGCGAGCAGTACTTC
CDR3: CASSAGPEPSEQYF
J: TRBJ2-7
length: 14
size: NA
V: TRBV9
D: NA

DNA: TGTGCCAGCAGAAAGGGGGCAGGTAATAGCAATCAGCCCCAGCATTTT
CDR3: CASRKGAGNSNQPQHF
J: TRBJ1-5
length: 16
size: NA
V: TRBV4-2
D: TRBD1

DNA: TGTGCCAGCAGCCAAGAGGATCGCGGAGATACGCAGTATTTT
CDR3: CASSQEDRGDTQYF
J: TRBJ2-3
length: 14
size: NA
V: TRBV4-2
D: NA

DNA: TGTGCCATCAGGAGGTCTAGCGGGCGTACTAGTGACTCGAACACCGGGGAGCTGTTTTTT
CDR3: CAIRRSSGRTSDSNTGELFF
J: TRBJ2-2
length: 20
size: NA
V: TRBV10-3
D: TRBD2

DNA: TGTGCCAGCAGCTTAACTAGGGGGTTCGACACTGAAGCTTTCTTT
CDR3: CASSLTRGFDTEAFF
J: TRBJ1-1
length: 15
size: NA
V: TRBV7-3
D: NA

DNA: TGTGCCAGCAGCCCCGGACAGCTCTCTGGAAACACCATATATTTT
CDR3: CASSPGQLSGNTIYF
J: TRBJ1-3
length: 15
size: NA
V: TRBV7-2
D: NA

DNA: TGTGCCAGCAAGGAGGGTAGCACTGAAGCTTTCTTT
CDR3: CASKEGSTEAFF
J: TRBJ1-1
length: 12
size: NA
V: TRBV27
D: NA

DNA: TGTGCCAGCAGCTTAGGCGCAGGGCTTAGCTCCTACGAGCAGTACTTC
CDR3: CASSLGAGLSSYEQYF
J: TRBJ2-7
length: 16
size: NA
V: TRBV13
D: NA

DNA: TGTGCCAGCAGCTTGGACAGGTCTTACGAGCAGTACTTC
CDR3: CASSLDRSYEQYF
J: TRBJ2-7
length: 13
size: NA
V: TRBV5-6
D: NA

DNA: TGTGCCAGCAGCCGGGGACAGGGAGGAGGCTACACCTTC
CDR3: CASSRGQGGGYTF
J: TRBJ1-2
length: 13
size: NA
V: TRBV6-6
D: TRBD1

DNA: TGTGCCAGCAGTGAAGACAGGGTTTTCTACGAGCAGTACTTC
CDR3: CASSEDRVFYEQYF
J: TRBJ2-7
length: 14
size: NA
V: TRBV6-1
D: NA

DNA: TGTGCCAGCAGCTTAGGCGCAGGGGTCGGGGAGCTGTTTTTT
CDR3: CASSLGAGVGELFF
J: TRBJ2-2
length: 14
size: NA
V: TRBV13
D: NA

DNA: TGTGCCAGCAGCTTAACCGGGACTAGAGAAGAGACCCAGTACTTC
CDR3: CASSLTGTREETQYF
J: TRBJ2-5
length: 15
size: few
V: TRBV7-3
D: TRBD2

DNA: TGTGCCAGCAGTGAATGGGAAGGGGGCTTGAGCAATGAGCAGTTCTTC
CDR3: CASSEWEGGLSNEQFF
J: TRBJ2-1
length: 16
size: NA
V: TRBV25-1
D: TRBD1

DNA: TGTGCCAGTAGTCGCTATTCAAGCACAGATACGCAGTATTTT
CDR3: CASSRYSSTDTQYF
J: TRBJ2-3
length: 14
size: NA
V: TRBV19
D: NA

DNA: TGCGCCAGCAGCCAAGATCGGACTAGCGGAACTTACGAGCAGTACTTC
CDR3: CASSQDRTSGTYEQYF
J: TRBJ2-7
length: 16
size: NA
V: TRBV4-1
D: TRBD2

DNA: TGTGCCAGCAGCCTCTCAGGGGGGAACACTGAAGCTTTCTTT
CDR3: CASSLSGGNTEAFF
J: TRBJ1-1
length: 14
size: NA
V: TRBV7-3
D: TRBD1

DNA: TGTGCCAGCAGCTTAGGTCCGGGGGGCACAGATACGCAGTATTTT
CDR3: CASSLGPGGTDTQYF
J: TRBJ2-3
length: 15
size: few
V: TRBV7-7
D: NA

DNA: TGTGCCAGCAGTTTCTCGCCGGGACAGGGATACGACTACGAGCAGTACTTC
CDR3: CASSFSPGQGYDYEQYF
J: TRBJ2-7
length: 17
size: NA
V: TRBV28
D: TRBD1

DNA: TGTGCCAGCAGCAGGGCCAATTCACCCCTCCACTTT
CDR3: CASSRANSPLHF
J: TRBJ1-6
length: 12
size: NA
V: TRBV2
D: NA

DNA: TGTGCCAGCAGCGTAGAGGGGGGGACACACCAAAACATTCAGTACTTC
CDR3: CASSVEGGTHQNIQYF
J: TRBJ2-4
length: 16
size: NA
V: TRBV9
D: NA

DNA: TGCAGCGTAGACGACAGAGGCACTGAAGCTTTCTTT
CDR3: CSVDDRGTEAFF
J: TRBJ1-1
length: 12
size: NA
V: TRBV29-1
D: NA

DNA: TGTGCCAGTAGTATCGTACAGGGGGAATATGATGAGCAGTTCTTC
CDR3: CASSIVQGEYDEQFF
J: TRBJ2-1
length: 15
size: NA
V: TRBV19
D: TRBD1

DNA: TGTGCCAGCAGCGTACAGGGTGAACTAAAGAACATTCAGTACTTC
CDR3: CASSVQGELKNIQYF
J: TRBJ2-4
length: 15
size: NA
V: TRBV9
D: NA

DNA: TGTGCCAGCAGCCAAGGCCTAGCGGGGGAAGAGACCCAGTACTTC
CDR3: CASSQGLAGEETQYF
J: TRBJ2-5
length: 15
size: NA
V: TRBV4-2
D: TRBD2

DNA: TGTGCCAGCAGTTCGGGACTAGGAGTGGGAGATACGCAGTATTTT
CDR3: CASSSGLGVGDTQYF
J: TRBJ2-3
length: 15
size: many
V: TRBV6-6
D: TRBD2

DNA: TGTGCCAGCAGCGTCCGAACCGGGGTTCCAATAAATACCGGGGAGCTGTTTTTT
CDR3: CASSVRTGVPINTGELFF
J: TRBJ2-2
length: 18
size: NA
V: TRBV21-1
D: NA

DNA: TGCGCCAGCAGCCAAGAGCCGACAGGGGGCGGTCGAGACTACACCTTC
CDR3: CASSQEPTGGGRDYTF
J: TRBJ1-2
length: 16
size: NA
V: TRBV4-1
D: TRBD1

DNA: TGTGCCAGCAGCCCCCAGGGGAATAGCAATCAGCCCCAGCATTTT
CDR3: CASSPQGNSNQPQHF
J: TRBJ1-5
length: 15
size: NA
V: TRBV9
D: NA